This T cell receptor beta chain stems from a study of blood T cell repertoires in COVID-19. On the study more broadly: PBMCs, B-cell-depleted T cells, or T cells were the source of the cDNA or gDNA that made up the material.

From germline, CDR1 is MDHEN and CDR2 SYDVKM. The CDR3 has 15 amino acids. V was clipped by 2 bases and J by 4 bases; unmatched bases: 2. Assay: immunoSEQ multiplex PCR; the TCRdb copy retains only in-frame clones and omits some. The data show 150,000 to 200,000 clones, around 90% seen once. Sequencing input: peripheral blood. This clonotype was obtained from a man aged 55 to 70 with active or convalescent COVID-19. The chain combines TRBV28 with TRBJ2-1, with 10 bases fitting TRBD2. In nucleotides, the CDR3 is TGTGCCAGCAGTTTAAGGACTAGCGGATACAATGAGCAGTTCTTC. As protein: CASSLRTSGYNEQFF.